This TCR beta chain was sequenced during a study of long-term antiretroviral therapy in people with HIV. Broader study findings: Repertoires looked antigen-experienced, with only a slight naive shift after ART. After ART, diversity increased yet remained lower than transplant donor controls. Investigators report no available data on ART adherence, viral resistance or therapy changes.

Investigators performed immunoSEQ version v3.0 at survey level. Sequencing was performed with immunoSEQ multiplex PCR; in TCRdb, only in-frame clones are kept and a portion is missing. The repertoire holds about 39,000 clones, 85% to 90% seen once, with approximately 5.3% in the top ten. In germline, CDR1 is LNHDA, CDR2 SQIVND (reference sequence). CDR3 length: 12 amino acids. V lost 7 bases, J lost 1 base, and 8 bases lay in between. Concerning this clone itself: Its antigen is undetermined.

The origin of this receptor is a woman in her 50s with HIV. The specimen was unsorted PBMCs, collected 3.1 years after starting antiretroviral therapy. This chain uses TRBV19 with TRBJ2-7; D is undetermined. Here the CDR3 DNA reads TGTGCCAGTATCTCTGAATCCTACGAGCAGTACTTC. The encoded protein is CASISESYEQYF.